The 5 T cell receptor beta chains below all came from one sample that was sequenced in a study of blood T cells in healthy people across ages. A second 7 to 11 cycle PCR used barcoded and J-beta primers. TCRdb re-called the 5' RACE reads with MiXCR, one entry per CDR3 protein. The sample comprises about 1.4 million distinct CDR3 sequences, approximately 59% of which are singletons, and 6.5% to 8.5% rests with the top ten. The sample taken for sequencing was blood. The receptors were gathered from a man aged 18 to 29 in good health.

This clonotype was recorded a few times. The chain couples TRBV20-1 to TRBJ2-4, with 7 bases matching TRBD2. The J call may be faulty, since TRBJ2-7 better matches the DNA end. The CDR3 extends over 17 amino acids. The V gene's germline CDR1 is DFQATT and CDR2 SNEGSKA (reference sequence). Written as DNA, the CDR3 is TGCAGTGCTAGGGGACTTGGGGGGGGGACCCTTAGTTACGAGCAGTACTTC. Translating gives CSARGLGGGTLSYEQYF.

The CDR3 DNA sequence: TGCAGCGCCGGACTAGCGGCCAATGAGCAGTTCTTC. Translation: CSAGLAANEQFF. This chain joins TRBV29-1 and TRBJ2-1; 10 nucleotides line up with TRBD2. The CDR3 spans 12 residues. Germline V gene sequence: CDR1 SQVTM, CDR2 ANQGSEA. Trimming took 7 bases from V and 6 from J; bases not matched to a gene: 3.

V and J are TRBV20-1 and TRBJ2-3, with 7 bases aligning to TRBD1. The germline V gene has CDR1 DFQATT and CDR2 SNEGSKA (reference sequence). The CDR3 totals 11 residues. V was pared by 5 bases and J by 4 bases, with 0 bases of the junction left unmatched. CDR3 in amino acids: CSAQGADTQYF. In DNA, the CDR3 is TGCAGTGCTCAGGGGGCAGATACGCAGTATTTT.

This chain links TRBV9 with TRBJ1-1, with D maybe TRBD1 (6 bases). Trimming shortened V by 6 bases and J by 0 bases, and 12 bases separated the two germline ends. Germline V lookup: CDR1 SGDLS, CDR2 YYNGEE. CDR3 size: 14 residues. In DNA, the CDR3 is TGTGCCAGCAAGGTAGGGGACATGAACACTGAAGCTTTCTTT. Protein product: CASKVGDMNTEAFF.

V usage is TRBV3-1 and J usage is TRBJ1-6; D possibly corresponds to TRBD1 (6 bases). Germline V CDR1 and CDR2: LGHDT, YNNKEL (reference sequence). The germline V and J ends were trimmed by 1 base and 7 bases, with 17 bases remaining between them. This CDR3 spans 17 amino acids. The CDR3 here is CASSQAWAGAMNSPLHF. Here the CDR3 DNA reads TGTGCCAGCAGCCAAGCTTGGGCAGGGGCCATGAATTCACCCCTCCACTTT.